The source of this TCR beta chain is a study of response to subunit inactivated influenza vaccine. Germline lookup yields CDR1 MNHEY and CDR2 SMNVEV (reference sequence). The CDR3 is made up of 12 amino acids. Trimming shortened V by 5 bases and J by 11 bases, and 15 bases separated the two germline ends. General study results and limits: Authors suggested each seasonal influenza vaccination recruits few new T cells.

MiXCR was run by TCRdb on the RT-PCR reads, yielding one entry per CDR3 protein. The sample shows approximately 570,000 distinct CDR3 sequences, approximately 7.1% of them seen only once. This clonotype showed up just a few times. What it recognizes is unknown. This chain connects TRBV27 to TRBJ1-2, with D maybe TRBD1 (5 bases). The TCR comes from a man between 50 and 69 years old who received an inactivated influenza vaccine. Material: PBMCs from blood, obtained roughly 24 months after vaccination. The CDR3, as DNA: TGTGCCAGCAGTCCTGGGGCGGGGTCTTACACCTTC. Translated, it gives CASSPGAGSYTF.